The 21 T cell receptor beta chains reported below all come from one sample, sequenced in a study of early T cells in non-severe SARS-CoV-2 infection (dated by TCRdb to the early 2020s). The library came from 5' RACE. Sequenced on a NextSeq 500. TCRdb applied fastp at Q25 and MiXCR to the public reads, then kept only in-frame beta chains. When rows share a CDR3 protein, they turn into one entry using the most common DNA and genes. This sample lists tens of thousands of distinct CDR3 sequences; 9% to 10% were detected once. The ten largest clonotypes hold less than 20% of the sample. This sample comprised whole blood, obtained at baseline. Receptors were obtained from an adult who was a healthcare worker with PCR-confirmed SARS-CoV-2 infection or an uninfected control (not recorded which).

In this sample, this clonotype turned up many times. The rearrangement uses TRBV28 and TRBJ2-1; 7 bases line up with TRBD1. The length of the CDR3 is 12 residues. Germline CDR1 and CDR2: MDHEN and SYDVKM. J gave up 11 bases and V 3 bases, and 4 bases lay outside the gene matches. For the CDR3, the DNA is TGTGCCAGCAGTTTTGGGACAGAGAAGCAGTTCTTC. Its translation is CASSFGTEKQFF.

This clonotype appeared a few times. The V call is TRBV5-1, the J call TRBJ2-1; TRBD2 is a possible D gene (6 bases). This CDR3 contains 15 residues. Germline values: CDR1 SGHRS, CDR2 YFSETQ. Trimming cost V 6 bases and J 9 bases, with 22 bases left between them. DNA for the CDR3: TGCGCCAGCACTCCGCAGCCTAGCGACCACGGTGAGCAGTTCTTC. This encodes CASTPQPSDHGEQFF. The full variable domain, in which reference TRBV5-1 and TRBJ2-1 provide the parts outside the CDR3, is KAGVTQTPRYLIKTRGQQVTLSCSPISGHRSVSWYQQTPGQGLQFLFEYFSETQRNKGNFPGRFSGRQFSNSRSEMNVSTLELGDSALYLCASTPQPSDHGEQFFGPGTRLTVL.

The chain has TRBV20-1 and TRBJ1-1; D might be TRBD1 (5 bases). Between the trimmed V and J ends, which lost 0 bases and 6 bases, there was a span of 17 bases. The CDR3 length is 15 residues. CDR1 is DFQATT, CDR2 SNEGSKA, per germline (reference sequence). The DNA for the CDR3 is TGCAGTGCTAGAGAGTTTGGGGGTCGTGTCCCTGAAGCTTTCTTT. Its protein product is CSAREFGGRVPEAFF.

In this sample, this clonotype turned up many times. As DNA, the CDR3 is TGTGCCAGCAGCTTAGCAACCGCATATCGACGGGGCACTGAAGCTTTCTTT. The encoded protein is CASSLATAYRRGTEAFF. The chain employs TRBV7-9 and TRBJ1-1; D not resolved. Between the trimmed V and J ends, which lost 0 bases and 4 bases, there was a span of 18 bases. CDR3 length: 17 amino acids. Germline V gene lookup returns CDR1 SEHNR and CDR2 FQNEAQ (reference sequence).

At least ten counts were recorded for this clonotype. This rearrangement joins TRBV28 to TRBJ2-7; 7 bases fit TRBD2. With V trimmed by 4 bases and J by 0 bases, 15 bases remained unmatched. Germline V lookup: CDR1 MDHEN, CDR2 SYDVKM. CDR3 length: 18 residues. In nucleotides, the CDR3 is TGTGCCAGCAGTTCCCCCGGACTAGGCCCCTTAAGCTCCTACGAGCAGTACTTC. This translates into CASSSPGLGPLSSYEQYF.

This clonotype was detected many times. The CDR3: CSAIRQGGTDTQYF. DNA for the CDR3: TGCAGTGCTATCCGACAGGGAGGTACAGATACGCAGTATTTT. The rearrangement joins TRBV20-1 to TRBJ2-3, with a tentative D call TRBD1 (7 bases). Trimming removed 4 bases at V and 3 bases at J, with 14 bases between. Germline CDR1 reads DFQATT; CDR2 reads SNEGSKA (reference sequence). The CDR3 runs 14 residues.

Many counts were recorded for this clonotype. CDR3 sequence (DNA): TGTGCCAGCAGTCCTCGAGGGACAGGGGGTTACGAGCAGTACTTC. Its translation is CASSPRGTGGYEQYF. The V gene is TRBV6-2 or TRBV6-3, the J gene TRBJ2-7; 11 nucleotides align to TRBD1. V gave up 5 bases and J gave up 4 bases; unmatched junction bases: 7. The CDR3 runs to 15 residues. Germline V gene lookup returns CDR1 MNHEY and CDR2 SVGEGT.

This clonotype was seen many times. The J gene is TRBJ2-7, the V gene TRBV5-8, with D tentatively TRBD1 (5 bases). CDR1 and CDR2 (germline): SGHTS, YDEGEE. The length of the CDR3 is 15 residues. Deletions cut 4 bases from V and 5 bases from J, with 19 bases between. The CDR3 sequence: CASSPWGSGLNEQYF. The DNA for the CDR3 is TGTGCCAGCAGCCCATGGGGCTCGGGTTTGAACGAGCAGTACTTC.

This chain uses TRBV20-1 with TRBJ2-5; 8 bases align to TRBD1. Germline lookup yields CDR1 DFQATT and CDR2 SNEGSKA (reference sequence). The CDR3 totals 13 residues. With V trimmed by 5 bases and J by 2 bases, 4 bases remained unmatched. The CDR3 here is CSAPQGGQETQYF. Written as DNA, the CDR3 is TGCAGTGCTCCACAGGGGGGACAAGAGACCCAGTACTTC.

The V gene is TRBV12-3 or TRBV12-4, the J gene TRBJ2-1, with 11 bases fitting TRBD2. The J segment lost 0 bases and the V segment lost 5 bases, leaving 0 bases of the junction unmatched. The CDR3 length is 15 residues. The CDR3, as DNA: TGTGCCAGCAGTGGACTAGCGGGCTCCTACAATGAGCAGTTCTTC. Translated: CASSGLAGSYNEQFF.

The table lists this clonotype with a few counts. The chain employs TRBV28 and TRBJ2-1, with TRBD2 matching over 12 bases. CDR3 length: 16 residues. V lost 6 bases and J lost 8; bases outside the gene matches: 11. Germline lookup yields CDR1 MDHEN and CDR2 SYDVKM. The CDR3 DNA is TGTGCCAGCAGCCTAGTTAGGGCTAGCGGGAGGGATGAGCAGTTCTTC. This gives the protein CASSLVRASGRDEQFF.

Relative to its sample, this clonotype is medium-sized. The chain combines TRBV13 with TRBJ2-1, with 10 bases fitting TRBD2. Germline V CDR1 and CDR2: PRHDT, FYEKMQ (reference sequence). The J segment lost 0 bases and the V segment lost 0 bases, leaving 2 bases of the junction unmatched. This CDR3 region has 17 residues. CDR3 sequence: CASSLGLAGFSYNEQFF. The DNA for the CDR3 is TGTGCCAGCAGCTTAGGACTAGCGGGATTCTCCTACAATGAGCAGTTCTTC. Supplemented by reference TRBV13 and TRBJ2-1, the full variable domain reads AAGVIQSPRHLIKEKRETATLKCYPIPRHDTVYWYQQGPGQDPQFLISFYEKMQSDKGSIPDRFSAQQFSDYHSELNMSSLELGDSALYFCASSLGLAGFSYNEQFFGPGTRLTVL.

This clonotype was observed at least ten times. The V call is TRBV6-5, the J call TRBJ2-3; 11 bases align to TRBD2. The V gene end was trimmed by 3 bases and the J gene end by 0 bases; junction bases not matched to a gene: 2. Looked up from germline, CDR1 is MNHEY and CDR2 is SVGAGI. The CDR3 has 16 residues. The CDR3 DNA sequence: TGTGCCAGCAGTTATAGCGGGAGGGGGAGCACAGATACGCAGTATTTT. Its translation is CASSYSGRGSTDTQYF.

The chain uses TRBV27 and TRBJ1-1; D is unresolved. The CDR3 length is 15 residues. Germline-derived CDR1 and CDR2 are MNHEY and SMNVEV (reference sequence). Trimming took off 5 bases at V and 5 bases at J, with 18 bases between the two ends. The CDR3 DNA is TGTGCCAGCAGTCCACGGACCCATCCGGCAACTGAAGCTTTCTTT. Its protein is CASSPRTHPATEAFF.

This clonotype was found a few times. The V call is TRBV12-3 or TRBV12-4, the J call TRBJ1-1; 7 bases align to TRBD1. The CDR3 totals 14 residues. Losses at the gene ends were 5 bases for V and 4 bases for J; bases not matched to a gene: 7. In nucleotides, the CDR3 is TGTGCCAGCAGTCGAAACAGGGGCGGCACTGAAGCTTTCTTT. Translation: CASSRNRGGTEAFF.

This clonotype has at least ten counts. The chain has TRBV12-3 or TRBV12-4 and TRBJ1-2; no firm D call. V lost 3 bases and J lost 5, with 7 bases in between. The CDR3 is made up of 12 amino acids. CDR3 DNA sequence: TGTGCCAGCAGTTTCCGGAAGTATGGCTACACCTTC. This sequence encodes CASSFRKYGYTF.

This clonotype has a handful of counts. This chain links TRBV20-1 with TRBJ2-5; D is perhaps TRBD1 (6 bases). The CDR3 totals 17 residues. The V gene lost 0 bases and the J gene lost 5 bases, with 22 bases spanning the gap. The germline V gene has CDR1 DFQATT and CDR2 SNEGSKA (reference sequence). The chain's CDR3 is CSAREIRFSVGAETQYF. Here the CDR3 DNA reads TGCAGTGCTAGAGAGATCCGTTTCTCAGTGGGGGCGGAGACCCAGTACTTC.

This clonotype was counted a few times. This chain joins TRBV7-2 and TRBJ2-3; D tentatively reads TRBD1 or TRBD2 (5 bases each). The CDR3 has 14 amino acids. The V gene's germline CDR1 is SGHTA and CDR2 FQGNSA. V was cut by 1 base and J by 4 bases, with 9 bases left in between. CDR3 amino acids: CASSLGMGPDTQYF. CDR3 bases: TGTGCCAGCAGCTTAGGGATGGGACCAGATACGCAGTATTTT.

This clonotype has at least ten counts. The chain joins TRBV29-1 to TRBJ2-2; unclear D gene. CDR1 is SQVTM, CDR2 ANQGSEA, per germline. V shed 4 bases and J shed 0 bases, with 9 bases lying between them. This CDR3 spans 14 amino acids. CDR3 nucleotide sequence: TGCAGCGTTGGCGCGCAGGCGAACACCGGGGAGCTGTTTTTT. This translates into CSVGAQANTGELFF.

A word on this clonotype: Possible read error: a much larger clone is one base away. V and J are TRBV12-3 or TRBV12-4 and TRBJ2-1; 7 bases fit TRBD2. Trimming cost V 5 bases and J 7 bases; bases outside gene matches: 11. This CDR3 is built from 15 residues. CDR3 nucleotide sequence: TGTGCCAGCAGTCGCTCGGGGGGAGTAATGAATGAGCAGTTCTTC. Translation: CASSRSGGVMNEQFF.

The V gene is TRBV12-3 or TRBV12-4, the J gene TRBJ2-7, with D perhaps being TRBD1 or TRBD2 (5 bases each). The V gene lost 6 bases and the J gene lost 3 bases, with 12 bases spanning the gap. The CDR3 is 13 amino acids. In DNA form, the CDR3 reads TGTGCCAGCAGGGGGACGGAGGACTACGAGCAGTACTTC. Its translation: CASRGTEDYEQYF.